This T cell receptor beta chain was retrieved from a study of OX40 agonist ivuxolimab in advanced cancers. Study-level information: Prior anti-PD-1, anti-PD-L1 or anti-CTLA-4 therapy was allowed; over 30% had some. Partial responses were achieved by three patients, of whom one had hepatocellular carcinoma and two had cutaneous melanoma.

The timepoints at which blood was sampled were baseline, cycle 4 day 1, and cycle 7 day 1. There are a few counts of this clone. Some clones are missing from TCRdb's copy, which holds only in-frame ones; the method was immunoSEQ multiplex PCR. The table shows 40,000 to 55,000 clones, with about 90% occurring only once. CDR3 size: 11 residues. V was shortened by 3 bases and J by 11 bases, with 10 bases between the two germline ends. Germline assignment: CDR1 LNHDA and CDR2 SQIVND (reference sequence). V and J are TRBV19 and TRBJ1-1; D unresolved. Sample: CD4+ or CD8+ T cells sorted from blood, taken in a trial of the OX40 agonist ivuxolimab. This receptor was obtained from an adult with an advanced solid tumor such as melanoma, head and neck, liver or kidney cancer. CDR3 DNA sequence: TGTGCCAGTAGTATCGGGCCCTTTGCTTTCTTT. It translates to CASSIGPFAFF.